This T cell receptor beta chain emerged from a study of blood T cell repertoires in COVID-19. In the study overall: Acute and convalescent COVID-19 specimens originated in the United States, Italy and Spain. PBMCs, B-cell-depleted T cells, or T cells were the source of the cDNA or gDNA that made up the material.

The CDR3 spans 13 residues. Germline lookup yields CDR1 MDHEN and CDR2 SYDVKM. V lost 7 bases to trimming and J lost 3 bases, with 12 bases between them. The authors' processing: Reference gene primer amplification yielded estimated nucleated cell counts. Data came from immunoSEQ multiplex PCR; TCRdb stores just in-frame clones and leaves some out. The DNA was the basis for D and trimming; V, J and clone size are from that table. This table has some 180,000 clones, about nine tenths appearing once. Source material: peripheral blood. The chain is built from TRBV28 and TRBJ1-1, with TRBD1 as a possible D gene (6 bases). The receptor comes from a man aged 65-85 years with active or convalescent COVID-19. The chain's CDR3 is CASKERGYTEAFF. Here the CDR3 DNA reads TGTGCCAGCAAGGAGAGGGGGTACACTGAAGCTTTCTTT.